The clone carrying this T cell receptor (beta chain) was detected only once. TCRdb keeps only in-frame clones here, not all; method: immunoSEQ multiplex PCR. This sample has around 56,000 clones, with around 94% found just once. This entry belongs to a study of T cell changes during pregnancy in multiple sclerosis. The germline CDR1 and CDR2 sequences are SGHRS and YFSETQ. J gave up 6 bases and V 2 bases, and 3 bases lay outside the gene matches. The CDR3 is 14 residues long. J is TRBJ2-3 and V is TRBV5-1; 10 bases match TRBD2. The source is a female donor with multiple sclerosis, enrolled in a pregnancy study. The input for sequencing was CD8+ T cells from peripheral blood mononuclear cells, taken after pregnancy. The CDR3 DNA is TGCGCCAGCAGCTTACTAGCGGGACAGGATACGCAGTATTTT. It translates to CASSLLAGQDTQYF.